This entry concerns a single T cell receptor (beta chain). Sequencing was performed with immunoSEQ multiplex PCR; in TCRdb, only in-frame clones are kept and a portion is missing. The sample holds a few hundred thousand clones, approximately 90% seen once. This entry comes from a study of blood T cell repertoires in COVID-19. Study-wide context: T cells, B-cell-depleted T cells, or PBMCs provided the cDNA or gDNA that served as material.

Germline assignment: CDR1 LNHNV and CDR2 YYDKDF (reference sequence). The CDR3 has 20 amino acids. The V gene end was trimmed by 5 bases and the J gene end by 1 base; junction bases not matched to a gene: 19. The V and J genes are TRBV15 and TRBJ2-5; TRBD2 aligns across 10 bases. The clonotype comes from a woman aged 25 to 39 with COVID-19, enrolled during active disease. The specimen sequenced was peripheral blood. The CDR3 DNA is TGTGCCACCAGCGGAGGGAGCGGAGACCCTAGCGGGGGTTTCCAAGAGACCCAGTACTTC. This sequence encodes CATSGGSGDPSGGFQETQYF.